This T cell receptor beta chain was observed in a study of shared clonotypes between healthy human individuals. The CDR3 contains 13 residues. Per the germline V gene, CDR1 is SGHDT and CDR2 is YYEEEE. V was shortened by 0 bases and J by 5 bases, with 6 bases between the two germline ends. Measured with immunoSEQ multiplex PCR; TCRdb has only the in-frame clones, and not every one. The table lists just over 2,000,000 clones, over 85% of them singletons, with 1% to 1.3% in the top ten. Study-wide findings and caveats: Only blood was sampled, and tissue TCR repertoires likely differ from blood ones.

This clone was observed a single time. Its target is not known. Naivety among CD8 cells was defined by CD45RO negativity and positive CCR7 selection, thereby excluding terminally differentiated effector memory CD45RA+ cells. This clonotype originated in a man younger than 30 in good health. The chain employs TRBV5-6 and TRBJ1-5; D remains unclear. Sequenced sample: naive CD8+ T cells sorted from blood. CDR3 nucleotides: TGTGCCAGCAGCTTGGATCTAGATCAGCCCCAGCATTTT. It codes for CASSLDLDQPQHF. Full variable domain (rest looked up from reference TRBV5-6 and TRBJ1-5): DAGVTQSPTHLIKTRGQQVTLRCSPKSGHDTVSWYQQALGQGPQFIFQYYEEEERQRGNFPDRFSGHQFPNYSSELNVNALLLGDSALYLCASSLDLDQPQHFGDGTRLSIL.